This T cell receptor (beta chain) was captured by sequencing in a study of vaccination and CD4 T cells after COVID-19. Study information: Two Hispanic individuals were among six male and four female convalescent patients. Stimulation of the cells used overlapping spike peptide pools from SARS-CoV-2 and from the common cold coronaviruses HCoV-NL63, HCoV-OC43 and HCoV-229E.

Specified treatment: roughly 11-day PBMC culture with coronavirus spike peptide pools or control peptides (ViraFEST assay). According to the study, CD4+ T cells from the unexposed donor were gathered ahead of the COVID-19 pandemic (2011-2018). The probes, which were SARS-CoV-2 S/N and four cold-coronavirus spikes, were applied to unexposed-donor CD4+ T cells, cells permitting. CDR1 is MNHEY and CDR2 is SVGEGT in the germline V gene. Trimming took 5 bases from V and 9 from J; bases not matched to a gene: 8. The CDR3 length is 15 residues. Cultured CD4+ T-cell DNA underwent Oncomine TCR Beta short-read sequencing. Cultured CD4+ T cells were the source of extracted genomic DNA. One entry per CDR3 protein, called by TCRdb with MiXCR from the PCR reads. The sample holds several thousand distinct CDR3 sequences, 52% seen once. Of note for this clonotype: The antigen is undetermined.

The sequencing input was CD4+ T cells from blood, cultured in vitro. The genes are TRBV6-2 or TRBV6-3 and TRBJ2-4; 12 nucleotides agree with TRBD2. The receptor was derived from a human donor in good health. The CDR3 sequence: CASSRTSGDRGIQYF. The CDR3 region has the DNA TGTGCCAGCAGTCGGACTAGCGGGGATCGAGGCATTCAGTACTTC.